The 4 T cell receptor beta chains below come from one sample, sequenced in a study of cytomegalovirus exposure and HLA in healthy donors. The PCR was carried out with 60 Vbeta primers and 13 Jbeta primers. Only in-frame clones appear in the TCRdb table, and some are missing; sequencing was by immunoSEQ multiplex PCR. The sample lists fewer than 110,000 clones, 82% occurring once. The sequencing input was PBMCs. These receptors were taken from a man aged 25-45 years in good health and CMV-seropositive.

CDR3 amino acids: CATRQGQEDTIYF. CDR3 in DNA: TGTGCCACCAGACAGGGGCAGGAGGACACCATATATTTT. The chain joins TRBV10-3 to TRBJ1-3, with 8 bases that match TRBD1. The germline V gene encodes CDR1 ENHRY and CDR2 SYGVKD. Trimming at V came to 10 bases and at J to 8 bases, leaving 10 bases not matched to a gene. The CDR3 extends over 13 amino acids.

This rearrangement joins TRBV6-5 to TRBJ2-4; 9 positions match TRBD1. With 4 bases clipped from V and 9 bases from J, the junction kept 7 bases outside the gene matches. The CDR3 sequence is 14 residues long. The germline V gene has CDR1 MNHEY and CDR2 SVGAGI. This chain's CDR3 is CASSSRQGEGIQYF. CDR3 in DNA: TGTGCCAGCAGTTCCAGACAGGGGGAGGGCATTCAGTACTTC.

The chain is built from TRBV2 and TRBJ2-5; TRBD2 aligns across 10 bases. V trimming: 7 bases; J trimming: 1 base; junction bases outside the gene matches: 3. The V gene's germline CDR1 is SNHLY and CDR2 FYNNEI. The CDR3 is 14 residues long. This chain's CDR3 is CASKRGGGQETQYF. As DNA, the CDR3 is TGTGCCAGCAAGCGGGGGGGAGGCCAAGAGACCCAGTACTTC.

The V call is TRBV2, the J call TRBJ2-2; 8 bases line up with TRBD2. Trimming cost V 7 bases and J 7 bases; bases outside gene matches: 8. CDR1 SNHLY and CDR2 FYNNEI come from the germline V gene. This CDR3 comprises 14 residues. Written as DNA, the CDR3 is TGTGCCAGCATCCCAGCGGGGGCATTCGGGGAGCTGTTTTTT. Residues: CASIPAGAFGELFF.